These 13 T cell receptor beta chains were sequenced from one sample in a study of CD8 T cells in ankylosing spondylitis. In TCRdb, the 5' RACE reads were re-called with MiXCR into one record per CDR3 protein. This table has 350,000 to 400,000 distinct CDR3 sequences, roughly 20% appearing once. Sequencing input: blood, either unsorted or a sorted T cell fraction (not recorded which). The receptors shown here come from a male donor with ankylosing spondylitis or in good health (not recorded which).

This clonotype was picked up a small number of times. CDR3 coding DNA: TGTGCCAGCAGCTTGGCCAGGGTCACCGGGGAGCTGTTTTTT. Residues: CASSLARVTGELFF. V is TRBV5-6 and J is TRBJ2-2, with D possibly TRBD1 on 5 matching bases. The CDR3 consists of 14 residues. Germline V lookup: CDR1 SGHDT, CDR2 YYEEEE. Trimming took 0 bases from V and 4 from J, leaving 7 bases between them.

Only a few counts were recorded for this clonotype. The chain carries TRBV15 and TRBJ2-4; a weak D match, TRBD2 (6 bases). The germline V and J ends were trimmed by 2 bases and 13 bases, with 18 bases remaining between them. The CDR3 runs to 14 residues. Germline CDR1 is LNHNV and CDR2 is YYDKDF (reference sequence). The CDR3 loop is CATSRSMGGTGQYF. The CDR3 DNA reads TGTGCCACCAGCAGATCCATGGGGGGAACAGGACAGTACTTC.

The chain recombines TRBV30 with TRBJ2-3; D remains unclear. The CDR3 runs to 12 residues. V lost 5 bases and J lost 2, with 8 bases in between. The V gene's germline CDR1 is GTSNPN and CDR2 SVGIG (reference sequence). The CDR3 spells CAWSGNTDTQYF. The CDR3 DNA is TGTGCCTGGTCCGGAAACACAGATACGCAGTATTTT.

Remarks on this clonotype: At one boundary the junction diverges from the germline segment, which might be a read error. V gene TRBV9 combines with J gene TRBJ2-1; 10 positions agree with TRBD2. The CDR3 consists of 15 residues. CDR1 is SGDLS and CDR2 is YYNGEE in the germline V gene. CDR3 sequence: CVSSAPGTSDNEQFF. The CDR3 nucleotides are TGTGTCAGCAGCGCCCCCGGGACTAGCGACAATGAGCAGTTCTTC. Filled out from reference TRBV9 and TRBJ2-1, the complete variable domain reads DSGVTQTPKHLITATGQRVTLRCSPRSGDLSVYWYQQSLDQGLQFLIQYYNGEERAKGNILERFSAQQFPDLHSELNLSSLELGDSALYFCVSSAPGTSDNEQFFGPGTRLTVL.

The V call is TRBV29-1, the J call TRBJ2-3; 8 bases fit TRBD1. This CDR3 has 15 amino acids. Germline assignment: CDR1 SQVTM and CDR2 ANQGSEA. With V trimmed by 1 base and J by 2 bases, 5 bases remained unmatched. This CDR3 reads CSVEGGRGLTDTQYF. The DNA of the CDR3 is TGCAGCGTTGAAGGGGGCAGGGGGCTCACAGATACGCAGTATTTT.

This chain joins TRBV3-1 and TRBJ2-1, with D possibly TRBD1 on 5 matching bases. The germline V gene has CDR1 LGHDT and CDR2 YNNKEL (reference sequence). The CDR3 runs to 12 residues. Trimming took 2 bases from V and 7 from J, leaving 6 bases between them. CDR3 sequence (DNA): TGTGCCAGCAGCCAACCAGGGAATGAGCAGTTCTTC. Protein sequence: CASSQPGNEQFF.

The chain uses TRBV29-1 and TRBJ2-7; no clear D gene. The V gene's germline CDR1 is SQVTM and CDR2 ANQGSEA. The CDR3 is 13 amino acids. V lost 3 bases and J lost 6, with 15 bases in between. The CDR3: CSVEGGGWREQYF. CDR3 DNA sequence: TGCAGCGTTGAGGGTGGCGGATGGCGCGAGCAGTACTTC.

This clonotype was counted a few times. The genes are TRBV24-1 and TRBJ2-1; D gene unclear. The germline CDR1 and CDR2 sequences are KGHDR and SFDVKD. This CDR3 is 12 amino acids long. The V end lost 5 bases, the J end lost 9 bases, and 10 bases lay between the germline ends. CDR3 in amino acids: CATSANVGEQFF. CDR3 in DNA: TGTGCCACCAGTGCTAACGTGGGTGAGCAGTTCTTC.

This clonotype was seen only a few times. The CDR3 DNA reads TGTGCCAGCAGCCCCCTAGGACAGGGGGCTGATGAGCAGTTCTTC. Translated: CASSPLGQGADEQFF. The rearrangement links TRBV13 to TRBJ2-1; 11 positions match TRBD1. Germline values: CDR1 PRHDT, CDR2 FYEKMQ (reference sequence). Losses at the gene ends were 5 bases for V and 8 bases for J; bases not matched to a gene: 8. The CDR3 loop spans 15 amino acids.

The V gene is TRBV6-2 or TRBV6-3, the J gene TRBJ2-7; the match to TRBD2 covers 8 bases. This CDR3 region has 15 residues. CDR1 and CDR2 (germline): MNHEY, SVGEGT. The junction had 8 bases not matched to a gene; V was cut back by 2 bases and J by 5 bases. CDR3 DNA: TGTGCCAGCAGTTACGGAACGGGGGGGCCGAACGAGCAGTACTTC. Its translation is CASSYGTGGPNEQYF.

This clonotype has a handful of counts. The J gene is TRBJ2-1, the V gene TRBV20-1, with TRBD2 identical over 9 bases. The length of the CDR3 is 15 residues. Germline V gene data show CDR1 as DFQATT and CDR2 as SNEGSKA (reference sequence). V shed 1 base and J 3 bases; nucleotides not matched to a gene: 4. The CDR3 DNA reads as TGCAGTGCTAGAGGGAGCGGGGGGTTCTACAATGAGCAGTTCTTC. This sequence encodes CSARGSGGFYNEQFF.

This clonotype was seen more than once but under ten times. The rearrangement links TRBV28 to TRBJ2-7; D is uncertain. This CDR3 region has 15 residues. Per the germline V gene, CDR1 is MDHEN and CDR2 is SYDVKM. Between the trimmed V and J ends, which lost 6 bases and 2 bases, there was a span of 17 bases. The CDR3 bases are TGTGCCAGCAGCGACCGACACCAAACCCCCTACGAGCAGTACTTC. Protein: CASSDRHQTPYEQYF. Full variable domain (outside the CDR3, taken from reference TRBV28 and TRBJ2-7): DVKVTQSSRYLVKRTGEKVFLECVQDMDHENMFWYRQDPGLGLRLIYFSYDVKMKEKGDIPEGYSVSREKKERFSLILESASTNQTSMYLCASSDRHQTPYEQYFGPGTRLTVT.

The rearrangement uses TRBV20-1 and TRBJ2-7; TRBD2 might be the D (6 bases). CDR3 size: 13 residues. CDR1 and CDR2 from the germline V gene are DFQATT and SNEGSKA (reference sequence). With 2 bases removed from V and 2 bases from J, the gap between germline ends came to 10 bases. The CDR3 region is CSARQRTTYEQYF. The DNA for the CDR3 is TGCAGTGCTAGACAGCGGACTACCTACGAGCAGTACTTC.